This is a list of T cell receptor beta chains from one sample in a study of T cells in Graves' hyperthyroidism and ophthalmopathy. TCRdb independently ran MiXCR on the multiplex PCR reads; one entry per CDR3 protein. The data contain about 350,000 distinct CDR3 sequences, about a fifth of them singletons. Source material: blood. The receptors shown here come from a woman younger than 35 with Graves' hyperthyroidism. Each CDR3 is given without its conserved first and last residue.

v_call: TRBV5-1
j_call: TRBJ1-2
cdr3_aa: VSSLVDRIGYT

v_call: TRBV12-3/TRBV12-4
j_call: TRBJ1-3
cdr3_aa: ASSAGGGGLSENTIY

v_call: TRBV6-2/TRBV6-3
j_call: TRBJ1-2
cdr3_aa: ASNQRTALISYT

v_call: TRBV19
j_call: TRBJ1-5
cdr3_aa: ASSIAALGAQH

v_call: TRBV2
j_call: TRBJ1-1
cdr3_aa: ASSEGVGVTEAF

v_call: TRBV28
j_call: TRBJ2-7
cdr3_aa: ASSFIGKDEQY

v_call: TRBV28
j_call: TRBJ2-7
cdr3_aa: ASTQGYEQY

v_call: TRBV29-1
j_call: TRBJ2-4
cdr3_aa: SVESGRSGFSIQY

v_call: TRBV6-5
j_call: TRBJ2-2
cdr3_aa: ASPTSGGTNTGELF

v_call: TRBV5-1
j_call: TRBJ2-5
cdr3_aa: ASSLGGAIKTQY

v_call: TRBV12-3/TRBV12-4
j_call: TRBJ1-5
cdr3_aa: ASSLGTLNQPQH

v_call: TRBV5-1
j_call: TRBJ2-7
cdr3_aa: ASSASTPAREQY

v_call: TRBV20-1
j_call: TRBJ2-5
cdr3_aa: SASSPETQY

v_call: TRBV4-2
j_call: TRBJ2-5
cdr3_aa: ASSQGGGDQETQY

v_call: TRBV2
j_call: TRBJ2-2
cdr3_aa: ASRSGVSGELF

v_call: TRBV6-2/TRBV6-3
j_call: TRBJ2-2
cdr3_aa: ASSYDRTSGELF

v_call: TRBV4-1
j_call: TRBJ1-2
cdr3_aa: ASSQVEGSGYT

v_call: TRBV20-1
j_call: TRBJ1-5
cdr3_aa: SARGSGPHSNQPQH

v_call: TRBV6-1
j_call: TRBJ1-1
cdr3_aa: ASRSIQGETEAF

v_call: TRBV27
j_call: TRBJ2-2
cdr3_aa: ASSLAPNTGELF

v_call: TRBV18
j_call: TRBJ1-5
cdr3_aa: ASSTTVSNQPQH

v_call: TRBV28
j_call: TRBJ2-4
cdr3_aa: ASSAGPTGNIQY

v_call: TRBV6-2/TRBV6-3
j_call: TRBJ1-5
cdr3_aa: ASSYGSGGRGNQPQH

v_call: TRBV2
j_call: TRBJ1-2
cdr3_aa: ASTGGEPYGYT